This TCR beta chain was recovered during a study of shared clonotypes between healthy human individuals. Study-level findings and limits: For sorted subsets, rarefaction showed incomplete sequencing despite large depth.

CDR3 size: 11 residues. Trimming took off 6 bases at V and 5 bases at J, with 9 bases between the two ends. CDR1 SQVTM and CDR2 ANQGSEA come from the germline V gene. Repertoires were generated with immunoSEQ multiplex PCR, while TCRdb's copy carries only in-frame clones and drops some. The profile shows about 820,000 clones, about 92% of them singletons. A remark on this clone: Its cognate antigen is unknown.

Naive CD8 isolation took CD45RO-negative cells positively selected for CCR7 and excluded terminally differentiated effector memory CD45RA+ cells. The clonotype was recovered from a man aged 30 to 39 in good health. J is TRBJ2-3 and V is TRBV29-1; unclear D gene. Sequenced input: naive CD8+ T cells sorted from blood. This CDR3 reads CSVSQLDTQYF. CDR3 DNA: TGCAGCGTGAGCCAGCTAGATACGCAGTATTTT.